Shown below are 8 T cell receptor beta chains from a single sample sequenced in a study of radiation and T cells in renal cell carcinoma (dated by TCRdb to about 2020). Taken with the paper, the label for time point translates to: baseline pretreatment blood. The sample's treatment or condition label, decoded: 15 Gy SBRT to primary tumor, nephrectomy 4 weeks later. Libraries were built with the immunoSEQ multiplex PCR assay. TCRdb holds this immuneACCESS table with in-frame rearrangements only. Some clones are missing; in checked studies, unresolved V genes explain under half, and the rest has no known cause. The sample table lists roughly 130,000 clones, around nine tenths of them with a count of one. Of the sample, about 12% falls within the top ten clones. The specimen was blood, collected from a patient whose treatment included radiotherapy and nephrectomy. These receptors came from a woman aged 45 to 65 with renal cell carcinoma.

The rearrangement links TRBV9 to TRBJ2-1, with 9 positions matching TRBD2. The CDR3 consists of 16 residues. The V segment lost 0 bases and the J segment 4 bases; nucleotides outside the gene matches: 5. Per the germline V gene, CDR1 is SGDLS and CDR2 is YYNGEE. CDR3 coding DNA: TGTGCCAGCAGCGTAGTTGCTAGCGGGGAGTACAATGAGCAGTTCTTC. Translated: CASSVVASGEYNEQFF.

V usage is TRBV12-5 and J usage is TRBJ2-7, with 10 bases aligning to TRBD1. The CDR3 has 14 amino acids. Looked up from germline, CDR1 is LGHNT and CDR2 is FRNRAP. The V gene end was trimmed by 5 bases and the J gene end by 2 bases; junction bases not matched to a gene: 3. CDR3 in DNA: TGTGCTAGTGGTCTAGGACAGGGGGCCTACGAGCAGTACTTC. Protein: CASGLGQGAYEQYF.

The CDR3: CASSRTGGADGYTF. CDR3 bases: TGTGCCAGCAGCCGCACAGGGGGCGCGGACGGCTACACCTTC. The rearrangement uses TRBV4-2 and TRBJ1-2; TRBD1 aligns across 9 bases. CDR1 LGHNA and CDR2 YNFKEQ come from the germline V gene. The length of the CDR3 is 14 residues. J gave up 8 bases and V 4 bases, and 8 bases lay outside the gene matches.

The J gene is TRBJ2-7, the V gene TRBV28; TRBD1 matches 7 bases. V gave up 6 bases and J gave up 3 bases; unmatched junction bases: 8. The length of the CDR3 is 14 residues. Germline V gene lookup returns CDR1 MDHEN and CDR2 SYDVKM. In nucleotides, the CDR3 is TGTGCCAGCAGCCCCGGGACAGTCATCTACGAGCAGTACTTC. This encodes CASSPGTVIYEQYF.

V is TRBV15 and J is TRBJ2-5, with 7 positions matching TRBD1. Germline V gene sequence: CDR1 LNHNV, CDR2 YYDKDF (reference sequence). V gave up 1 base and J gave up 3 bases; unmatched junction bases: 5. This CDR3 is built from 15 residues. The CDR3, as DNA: TGTGCCACCAGCAGAGGACAGGGAGAGGAAGAGACCCAGTACTTC. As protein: CATSRGQGEEETQYF.

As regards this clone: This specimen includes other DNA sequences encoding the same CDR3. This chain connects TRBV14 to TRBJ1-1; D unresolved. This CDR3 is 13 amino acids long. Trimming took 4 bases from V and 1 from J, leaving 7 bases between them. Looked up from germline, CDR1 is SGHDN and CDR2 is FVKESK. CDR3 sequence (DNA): TGTGCCAGCAGCCGAGGTGGGAACACTGAAGCTTTCTTT. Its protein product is CASSRGGNTEAFF. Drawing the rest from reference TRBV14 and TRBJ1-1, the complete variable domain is EAGVTQFPSHSVIEKGQTVTLRCDPISGHDNLYWYRRVMGKEIKFLLHFVKESKQDESGMPNNRFLAERTGGTYSTLKVQPAELEDSGVYFCASSRGGNTEAFFGQGTRLTVV.

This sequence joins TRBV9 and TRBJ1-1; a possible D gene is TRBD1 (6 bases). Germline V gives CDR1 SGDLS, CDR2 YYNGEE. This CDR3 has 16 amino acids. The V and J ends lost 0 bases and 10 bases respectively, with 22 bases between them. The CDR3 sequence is CASSVAGTAEGGTAFF. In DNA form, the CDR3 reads TGTGCCAGCAGCGTAGCTGGGACGGCCGAAGGGGGTACAGCTTTCTTT.

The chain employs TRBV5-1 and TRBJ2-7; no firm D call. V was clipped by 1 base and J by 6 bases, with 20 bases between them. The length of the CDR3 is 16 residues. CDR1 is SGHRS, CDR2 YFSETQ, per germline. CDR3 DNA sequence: TGCGCCAGCAGCTTGTACCGTGGGCCGCCGGCACGCGAGCAGTACTTC. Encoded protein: CASSLYRGPPAREQYF.